The 26 T cell receptor beta chains in this list originate from one sample, sequenced in a study of molecular identifiers for immune sequencing clone quantification. In TCRdb, the PCR reads were re-called with MiXCR into one record per CDR3 protein. The table shows around 470,000 distinct CDR3 sequences, with about 25% occurring only once. Sequencing was performed on naive CD8+ T cells from blood, with Jurkat cell RNA spiked in. Subset in this sample: FACS-sorted CD8+CD4-CCR7+CD45RA+ naive T cells. Receptors originate from a human donor in good health. Some libraries in this study had Jurkat cell RNA spiked in.

The chain uses TRBV12-3 or TRBV12-4 and TRBJ1-5; D not resolved. V lost 5 bases to trimming and J lost 0 bases, with 14 bases between them. This CDR3 comprises 16 residues. The CDR3 loop is CASSDEGVYSNQPQHF. CDR3 nucleotides: TGTGCCAGCAGTGACGAAGGTGTGTATAGCAATCAGCCCCAGCATTTT.

Concerning this clonotype: A much bigger clone sits one base away, suggesting this may be a read error. The V call is TRBV30, the J call TRBJ2-5, with D perhaps matching TRBD1 or TRBD2 (6 bases each). Trimming shortened V by 5 bases and J by 2 bases, and 21 bases separated the two germline ends. This CDR3 contains 16 residues. Germline V gene sequence: CDR1 GTSNPN, CDR2 SVGIG (reference sequence). CDR3 sequence reads: CAWYTTGAGKQETQYF. The CDR3, as DNA: TGTGCCTGGTACACCACGGGGGCAGGCAAACAAGAGACCCAGTACTTC.

V usage is TRBV30 and J usage is TRBJ1-6, with 8 positions matching TRBD1. CDR1 and CDR2 from the germline V gene are GTSNPN and SVGIG (reference sequence). The V segment lost 2 bases and the J segment 7 bases; nucleotides outside the gene matches: 1. There are 13 residues in the CDR3. CDR3: CAWSWTGNSPLHF. The CDR3 coding sequence is TGTGCCTGGAGTTGGACAGGGAATTCACCCCTCCACTTT.

This rearrangement joins TRBV7-2 to TRBJ2-1, with 10 bases matching TRBD2. The germline V gene has CDR1 SGHTA and CDR2 FQGNSA. J lost 8 bases, V lost 4 bases, and 8 bases had no gene match. CDR3 length equals 15 residues. The CDR3 reads CASSSPSGGADEQFF. The CDR3 DNA is TGTGCCAGCAGCTCCCCCAGCGGGGGGGCCGATGAGCAGTTCTTC.

Details on this clonotype: It may be a read error: a sequence one base away is much more abundant. The V call is TRBV21-1, the J call TRBJ2-5. TRBV21-1 is reported as a pseudogene. The CDR3 length is 15 residues. CDR3 sequence: CAGSKALKSQETQYF. CDR3 coding DNA: TGTGCCGGCAGCAAAGCGCTTAAGTCACAAGAGACCCAGTACTTC.

Only a few counts were recorded for this clonotype. The J gene is TRBJ2-7, the V gene TRBV6-2 or TRBV6-3; 9 bases line up with TRBD2. CDR3 length: 14 residues. V lost 7 bases and J lost 6; bases outside the gene matches: 10. CDR1 is MNHEY, CDR2 SVGEGT, per germline. In nucleotides, the CDR3 is TGTGCCAGCAATCCCTTTAGCGGGAGCTCCGAGCAGTACTTC. Protein product: CASNPFSGSSEQYF.

Points on this clonotype: With a much larger clone just one base away, this may be a read error. Here the CDR3 DNA reads TGTGCCTGCAGCTTGCCAGGCTACACTGAAGCTTTCTTT. Its translation: CACSLPGYTEAFF. The chain has TRBV7-9 and TRBJ1-1; D gene unclear. The V gene's germline CDR1 is SEHNR and CDR2 FQNEAQ (reference sequence). This CDR3 has 13 amino acids.

This clonotype was recorded once. A clone one base away is much larger, so this may be a read error. The J gene is TRBJ2-7, the V gene TRBV7-9, with D uncertain. The CDR3 runs to 11 residues. Trimming removed 10 bases at V and 3 bases at J, with 10 bases between. CDR1 is SEHNR and CDR2 is FQNEAQ in the germline V gene (reference sequence). This chain's CDR3 is CATTDGYEQYF. The CDR3 DNA is TGTGCCACCACGGACGGCTACGAGCAGTACTTC.

This clonotype has ten or more counts. The chain recombines TRBV6-5 with TRBJ2-5, with 8 bases that match TRBD2. CDR1 MNHEY and CDR2 SVGAGI come from the germline V gene. CDR3 length equals 15 residues. After removal of 2 bases from V and 5 bases from J, the junction contained 7 bases not matched to a gene. The CDR3 protein is CASSYAASGSETQYF. DNA of the CDR3: TGTGCCAGCAGTTACGCCGCCAGCGGGAGTGAGACCCAGTACTTC.

The rearrangement uses TRBV7-3 and TRBJ2-1; no clear D gene. There are 13 residues in the CDR3. With 3 bases removed from V and 6 bases from J, the gap between germline ends came to 9 bases. The germline V gene has CDR1 SGHTA and CDR2 FQGTGA. CDR3 sequence: CASSFNIGNEQFF. CDR3 nucleotides: TGTGCCAGCAGCTTTAACATTGGCAATGAGCAGTTCTTC.

The V and J genes are TRBV6-5 and TRBJ1-1; TRBD1 agrees at 9 bases. With V trimmed by 0 bases and J by 8 bases, 7 bases remained unmatched. This CDR3 region has 15 residues. Germline V CDR1 and CDR2: MNHEY, SVGAGI. The CDR3 nucleotides are TGTGCCAGCAGTTACTCGATCAGGACAGGGGCAGAAGCTTTCTTT. Translation gives CASSYSIRTGAEAFF.

Only a few counts were recorded for this clonotype. This clone may be a read error of a much larger clone one base away. The chain links TRBV11-2 to TRBJ1-1; the match to TRBD1 covers 8 bases. V shed 10 bases and J 8 bases; nucleotides not matched to a gene: 15. The CDR3 covers 14 residues. From germline, CDR1 is SGHAT and CDR2 FQNNGV. The CDR3 sequence is CANRSTAGGVEAFF. In nucleotides, the CDR3 is TGTGCCAACAGATCCACCGCAGGGGGCGTGGAAGCTTTCTTT.

This clonotype was counted many times. V usage is TRBV6-2 or TRBV6-3 and J usage is TRBJ2-3; 11 positions agree with TRBD2. The germline V gene encodes CDR1 MNHEY and CDR2 SVGEGT. The CDR3 is 15 amino acids. V lost 7 bases to trimming and J lost 2 bases; unmatched junction nucleotides: 5. The DNA for the CDR3 is TGTGCCAGCAATTTACTAGCGGGGGCCACAGATACGCAGTATTTT. Protein sequence: CASNLLAGATDTQYF.

This clonotype was seen more than once but under ten times. V and J are TRBV5-6 and TRBJ2-5; 9 bases map to TRBD2. CDR1 is SGHDT and CDR2 is YYEEEE in the germline V gene. The CDR3 extends over 15 amino acids. Trimming removed 4 bases from V and 5 bases from J; junction bases left unmatched: 9. In DNA, the CDR3 is TGTGCCAGCAGCACCCAGGCGGGGGGGGTTGAGACCCAGTACTTC. This codes for CASSTQAGGVETQYF.

This clonotype was found a few times. CDR3 residues: CATSGSNSGNTIYF. The CDR3, as DNA: TGTGCCACCAGTGGGTCGAACTCTGGAAACACCATATATTTT. The chain joins TRBV24-1 to TRBJ1-3, with D unresolved. The V gene lost 5 bases and the J gene lost 0 bases, with 7 bases spanning the gap. The CDR3 loop spans 14 amino acids. Germline CDR1 reads KGHDR; CDR2 reads SFDVKD.

Turning to this clonotype: With a much larger clone just one base away, this may be a read error. The CDR3 protein is CASSPSWSGYEQNF. In DNA, the CDR3 is TGTGCCAGCAGCCCCTCCTGGAGTGGCTACGAGCAGAACTTC. J is TRBJ2-7 and V is TRBV7-2; D ambiguous. There are 14 residues in the CDR3. CDR1 and CDR2 (germline): SGHTA, FQGNSA.

The table lists this clonotype with a few counts. The genes are TRBV20-1 and TRBJ2-7; D remains unclear. V lost 3 bases and J lost 1, with 10 bases in between. The CDR3 has 13 residues. Germline lookup yields CDR1 DFQATT and CDR2 SNEGSKA (reference sequence). This CDR3 reads CSASGQVSYEQYF. In DNA, the CDR3 is TGCAGTGCTAGCGGCCAGGTGTCCTACGAGCAGTACTTC.

On this clonotype: A read error may explain this, as a much larger clone is one base away. This chain connects TRBV4-3 to TRBJ2-3; a weak D match, TRBD2 (5 bases). The V end lost 2 bases, the J end lost 4 bases, and 13 bases lay between the germline ends. CDR3 size: 15 residues. Germline CDR1 and CDR2: LGHNA and YSLEER. The CDR3 coding sequence is TGCGCCAGCAGCCAACACCAACTAGTCCCAGATACGCAGTATTTT. Protein sequence: CASSQHQLVPDTQYF.

Only a few counts were recorded for this clonotype. V gene TRBV28 combines with J gene TRBJ2-3; D may be TRBD1 or TRBD2 (6 bases each). The V gene's germline CDR1 is MDHEN and CDR2 SYDVKM. The CDR3 is made up of 18 amino acids. Between the trimmed V and J ends, which lost 2 bases and 4 bases, there was a span of 22 bases. CDR3 coding DNA: TGTGCCAGCAGTTTAGCACCGTTCGGAGGGGGGACCCCAGATACGCAGTATTTT. Translating gives CASSLAPFGGGTPDTQYF.

CDR3 protein: CASSPGLAFNEQFF. CDR3 bases: TGTGCCAGCAGTCCCGGCCTAGCTTTCAATGAGCAGTTCTTC. This chain links TRBV27 with TRBJ2-1, with D possibly being TRBD2 (5 bases). This CDR3 contains 14 residues. Germline CDR1 reads MNHEY; CDR2 reads SMNVEV (reference sequence). V dropped 5 bases and J dropped 6 bases, with 14 bases sitting between them.

In its sample, this clonotype was seen many times. The chain carries TRBV5-1 and TRBJ2-3; D remains ambiguous. CDR1 and CDR2 from the germline V gene are SGHRS and YFSETQ. This CDR3 is built from 13 residues. V was trimmed by 3 bases and J by 2 bases, leaving 7 bases between them. CDR3 sequence (DNA): TGCGCCAGCAGCTGGACCTTCACAGATACGCAGTATTTT. This sequence encodes CASSWTFTDTQYF.

The chain employs TRBV2 and TRBJ2-7; TRBD2 matches 8 bases. The CDR3 covers 16 residues. V gave up 3 bases and J gave up 0 bases; unmatched junction bases: 7. Germline values: CDR1 SNHLY, CDR2 FYNNEI. CDR3 region: CASSDLAGESSYEQYF. DNA for the CDR3: TGTGCCAGCAGTGACCTAGCGGGCGAGAGCTCCTACGAGCAGTACTTC.

Many counts were recorded for this clonotype. CDR3 DNA sequence: TGTGCCAGCAGCTCGGTTCAGGATCGGATCGGGGAGCTGTTTTTT. Translated: CASSSVQDRIGELFF. The chain combines TRBV7-9 with TRBJ2-2; the D is unclear. This CDR3 region has 15 residues. V lost 4 bases and J lost 7, with 16 bases in between. Looked up from germline, CDR1 is SEHNR and CDR2 is FQNEAQ (reference sequence).

In regard to this clonotype: One junction end does not reproduce the germline sequence, and a read error may be involved. CDR3 nucleotides: TGCGCCCGCAGCCAAGGGGGGGGGGGCGGTGGCACTGAAGCTTTCTTT. The encoded protein is CARSQGGGGGGTEAFF. The gene calls are TRBV4-1 and TRBJ1-1, with D maybe TRBD1 (6 bases). The CDR3 is 16 amino acids. Per the germline V gene, CDR1 is MGHRA and CDR2 is YSYEKL.

This clonotype was counted only a few times. CDR3 sequence reads: CASSLGGISLTGELFF. The CDR3 nucleotides read TGTGCCAGCAGCTTAGGTGGGATTTCTCTCACCGGGGAGCTGTTTTTT. The chain recombines TRBV7-9 with TRBJ2-2; D ambiguous. Trimming removed 1 base at V and 4 bases at J, with 13 bases between. Per the germline V gene, CDR1 is SEHNR and CDR2 is FQNEAQ (reference sequence). The CDR3 spans 16 residues.

This clonotype was found a few times. The chain uses TRBV14 and TRBJ2-7; 11 bases match TRBD2. The J segment lost 3 bases and the V segment lost 0 bases, leaving 10 bases of the junction unmatched. CDR3 size: 18 residues. Germline V lookup: CDR1 SGHDN, CDR2 FVKESK. The DNA of the CDR3 is TGTGCCAGCAGCCAAGATGCCCTAGCGGGGGGTGAGAACTACGAGCAGTACTTC. Encoded protein: CASSQDALAGGENYEQYF.